A selection of T cell receptor beta chains follows, all from one sample in a study of T-cell reconstitution after alpha-beta-depleted transplantation in children. From the PCR reads, TCRdb called clonotypes with MiXCR, one entry per CDR3 protein. The table records about 580,000 distinct CDR3 sequences, approximately 30% of them present only once. Sequencing used PBMCs, obtained before TCRalphabeta/CD19-depleted stem cell transplant. These receptors came from a boy less than two years old with Wiskott-Aldrich syndrome, due to receive a stem cell transplant. Both conserved end residues are part of each CDR3. D genes are given only for firm matches. Part of the rows lack a size; the others show once, few, many or a class for expanded clones.

D	V	size	J	CDR3	DNA
-	TRBV20-1	few	TRBJ2-5	CSARDPIGWGQETQYF	TGCAGTGCTAGAGATCCTATTGGGTGGGGACAAGAGACCCAGTACTTC
TRBD2	TRBV12-5	-	TRBJ2-1	CASGLIGFGAGENEQFF	TGTGCTAGTGGTTTAATAGGGTTTGGAGCGGGAGAAAATGAGCAGTTCTTC
-	TRBV27	-	TRBJ2-3	CASRPGAGMRTDTQYF	TGTGCCAGCAGACCCGGGGCCGGAATGCGCACAGATACGCAGTATTTT
-	TRBV7-6	-	TRBJ2-7	CASSPRPTYEQYF	TGTGCCAGCAGCCCCCGACCAACCTACGAGCAGTACTTC
-	TRBV25-1	few	TRBJ2-6	CASSEFGGSGANVLTF	TGTGCCAGCAGTGAATTCGGGGGCTCTGGGGCCAACGTCCTGACTTTC
-	TRBV5-1	many	TRBJ2-1	CASSLFDEQFF	TGCGCCAGCAGCTTATTTGATGAGCAGTTCTTC
-	TRBV7-9	few	TRBJ1-2	CASSLDSLYGYTF	TGTGCCAGCAGCCTTGACAGCCTCTATGGCTACACCTTC
TRBD1	TRBV20-1	-	TRBJ2-2	CSAPRTGGNTGELFF	TGCAGTGCTCCCCGGACAGGGGGGAACACCGGGGAGCTGTTTTTT
-	TRBV15	-	TRBJ2-7	CATSRGDGGSSIRYEQYF	TGTGCCACCAGCAGAGGGGATGGGGGATCTTCGATTCGGTACGAGCAGTACTTC
TRBD2	TRBV14	few	TRBJ2-7	CASRPSGSPYEQYF	TGTGCCAGCAGACCTAGCGGGAGTCCCTACGAGCAGTACTTC
TRBD2	TRBV9	-	TRBJ2-5	CASSVGKGLAGGTRETQYF	TGTGCCAGCAGCGTAGGGAAGGGACTAGCGGGAGGAACCAGGGAGACCCAGTACTTC
TRBD2	TRBV12-3/TRBV12-4	-	TRBJ2-3	CASSGRAGDTQYF	TGTGCCAGCAGTGGGAGGGCCGGAGATACGCAGTATTTT
-	TRBV2	-	TRBJ2-7	CASSVTGLISYEQYF	TGTGCCAGCAGTGTAACGGGGCTCATCTCCTACGAGCAGTACTTC
TRBD1	TRBV6-1	-	TRBJ1-4	CASSARDRGLYNEKLFF	TGTGCCAGCAGTGCCCGGGACAGGGGGCTGTATAATGAAAAACTGTTTTTT
-	TRBV12-3/TRBV12-4	-	TRBJ2-3	CASSFRMGGMADTQYF	TGTGCCAGCAGTTTTAGGATGGGGGGTATGGCGGATACGCAGTATTTT
-	TRBV30	-	TRBJ1-5	CAWSVPGASFRQPQHF	TGTGCCTGGAGTGTACCCGGGGCCTCGTTTCGTCAGCCCCAGCATTTT
TRBD2	TRBV11-2	-	TRBJ2-5	CASSKPGLAGGRGETQYF	TGTGCCAGCAGCAAACCGGGACTAGCGGGAGGAAGAGGAGAGACCCAGTACTTC
-	TRBV30	-	TRBJ2-2	CAWSFPNTGELFF	TGTGCCTGGAGTTTCCCGAACACCGGGGAGCTGTTTTTT
TRBD1	TRBV6-2/TRBV6-3	-	TRBJ2-1	CASTGTGRPRSSYNEQFF	TGTGCCAGCACCGGGACAGGAAGACCGAGAAGCTCCTACAATGAGCAGTTCTTC
-	TRBV10-3	few	TRBJ2-6	CAISESIQGNSGANVLTF	TGTGCCATCAGTGAGTCGATTCAGGGGAACTCTGGGGCCAACGTCCTGACTTTC
-	TRBV12-3/TRBV12-4	-	TRBJ2-7	CASSLGWRYEQYF	TGTGCCAGCAGTTTAGGATGGCGCTACGAGCAGTACTTC
-	TRBV7-2	many	TRBJ1-2	CASSITANRANYGYTF	TGTGCCAGCAGCATAACGGCAAACAGGGCCAACTATGGCTACACCTTC
-	TRBV10-3	-	TRBJ1-2	CATIGNSGYTF	TGTGCCACCATCGGGAATTCCGGCTACACCTTC
-	TRBV7-2	-	TRBJ2-1	CASSSYTGPSYNEQFF	TGTGCCAGCAGCTCATACACGGGACCCTCCTACAATGAGCAGTTCTTC
-	TRBV7-6	few	TRBJ2-5	CASSSFSAQETQYF	TGTGCCAGCAGCTCCTTTTCTGCCCAAGAGACCCAGTACTTC
-	TRBV5-1	-	TRBJ1-1	CASSPQDDTEAFF	TGCGCCAGCAGCCCACAGGATGACACTGAAGCTTTCTTT
-	TRBV30	-	TRBJ2-1	CAWSDMGGGWFF	TGTGCCTGGAGCGACATGGGAGGGGGGTGGTTCTTC
TRBD2	TRBV20-1	few	TRBJ2-1	CSARLAGWEQFF	TGCAGTGCCAGACTAGCGGGATGGGAGCAGTTCTTC
TRBD2	TRBV20-1	-	TRBJ2-1	CSADKLAGVEQFF	TGCAGTGCTGACAAACTAGCGGGAGTAGAGCAGTTCTTC
TRBD2	TRBV5-4	few	TRBJ2-5	CASTLGGEKETQYF	TGTGCCAGCACCTTGGGAGGGGAAAAAGAGACCCAGTACTTC
-	TRBV5-1	few	TRBJ1-5	CASSLDGDSNQPQHF	TGCGCCAGCAGCTTGGATGGGGATAGCAATCAGCCCCAGCATTTT
-	TRBV7-2	-	TRBJ2-2	CASSLKQKNTGELSF	TGTGCCAGCAGCTTAAAACAAAAGAACACCGGGGAGCTGTCTTTT
TRBD2	TRBV4-2	few	TRBJ2-1	CASSLQTSGSYNEQFF	TGTGCCAGCAGCCTTCAAACTAGCGGATCCTACAATGAGCAGTTCTTC
TRBD2	TRBV28	-	TRBJ2-2	CASLFTGGSSTGELFF	TGTGCCAGCCTGTTTACAGGCGGGAGTAGCACCGGGGAGCTGTTTTTT
-	TRBV27	few	TRBJ1-1	CASSQGRATEAFF	TGTGCCAGCAGTCAAGGGAGGGCGACTGAAGCTTTCTTT
-	TRBV5-1	-	TRBJ2-7	CASSSWGENYEQYF	TGCGCCAGCAGTTCCTGGGGGGAAAACTACGAGCAGTACTTC
TRBD2	TRBV10-3	-	TRBJ2-3	CATRAMIAGETDTQYF	TGTGCCACCCGGGCTATGATAGCGGGAGAGACAGATACGCAGTATTTT
-	TRBV5-1	-	TRBJ2-3	CASSLTALPDTQYF	TGCGCCAGCAGCTTGACGGCCCTCCCAGATACGCAGTATTTT
-	TRBV5-1	few	TRBJ2-3	CASSSFSTDTQYF	TGCGCCAGCAGCAGCTTTAGCACAGATACGCAGTATTTT
-	TRBV5-1	-	TRBJ2-7	CASSPRPGYISYEQYF	TGCGCCAGCAGCCCCAGGCCGGGTTACATTTCCTACGAGCAGTACTTC
-	TRBV12-3/TRBV12-4	few	TRBJ2-4	CASSFSGKNIQYF	TGTGCCAGCAGTTTTTCCGGGAAAAACATTCAGTACTTC
-	TRBV30	-	TRBJ1-1	CALTTVNTEAFF	TGTGCCTTAACGACAGTGAACACTGAAGCTTTCTTT
-	TRBV6-1	few	TRBJ1-1	CASTIGLMNTEAFF	TGTGCCAGCACCATAGGATTAATGAACACTGAAGCTTTCTTT
-	TRBV5-1	-	TRBJ2-2	CASSFYEGPNTGELFF	TGCGCCAGCAGCTTTTATGAGGGACCGAACACCGGGGAGCTGTTTTTT
TRBD2	TRBV30	few	TRBJ2-7	CAWRVPGLAFSYEQYF	TGTGCCTGGAGGGTTCCGGGACTAGCTTTCTCCTACGAGCAGTACTTC
-	TRBV20-1	few	TRBJ1-3	CSAREGGRGNTIYF	TGCAGTGCTAGAGAGGGGGGCCGCGGAAACACCATATATTTT
-	TRBV4-1	-	TRBJ2-3	CASSLRTQAADTQYF	TGCGCCAGCAGCCTCCGGACACAGGCGGCAGATACGCAGTATTTT
TRBD1	TRBV27	-	TRBJ2-1	CASSRDRGPYNEQFF	TGTGCCAGCAGTCGAGACAGGGGACCCTACAATGAGCAGTTCTTC
-	TRBV5-6	-	TRBJ1-1	CASSPEGGWAEAFF	TGTGCCAGCAGCCCGGAGGGTGGGTGGGCTGAAGCTTTCTTT
-	TRBV29-1	few	TRBJ1-1	CSVRVTPNTEAFF	TGCAGCGTCCGGGTCACTCCGAACACTGAAGCTTTCTTT
-	TRBV20-1	-	TRBJ1-1	CSARGTNTEAFF	TGCAGTGCTAGAGGCACGAACACTGAAGCTTTCTTT
-	TRBV20-1	-	TRBJ2-7	CSASIGDPYEQYF	TGCAGTGCTAGTATCGGGGACCCCTACGAGCAGTACTTC
-	TRBV5-1	-	TRBJ2-7	CASSTGQIYEQYF	TGCGCCAGCAGCACCGGACAGATCTACGAGCAGTACTTC
-	TRBV13	once	TRBJ2-1	CASSVRTANEQFF	TGTGCCAGCAGCGTCCGGACAGCCAATGAGCAGTTCTTC
-	TRBV7-6	-	TRBJ2-5	CASSLARTRGQETQYF	TGTGCCAGCAGCTTAGCCCGGACTAGGGGGCAAGAGACCCAGTACTTC